This TCR beta chain was sequenced in a study of memory CD4+ T cells and cytomegalovirus serostatus. Study-wide context: This sample comes from healthy Belgian adults, about 10 CMV seropositive, around 26 seronegative.

Single viable CD3+CD4+CD8-CD45RO+ cells were sorted as the memory CD4+ T cells. The assay was immunoSEQ multiplex PCR, and TCRdb's table has in-frame clones only and misses some. The sample has some 50,000 clones, around 77% seen once. Germline assignment: CDR1 LNHDA and CDR2 SQIVND (reference sequence). CDR3 length: 16 amino acids. Trimming at V came to 4 bases and at J to 5 bases, leaving 9 bases not matched to a gene. The rearrangement uses TRBV19 and TRBJ2-3; 10 nucleotides align to TRBD1. The receptor was derived from an adult in good health and CMV-seronegative. Sequencing was done on a sample of memory CD4+ T cells from blood. As DNA, the CDR3 is TGTGCCAGTAGTACAGGACAGGGGGTGTTTAAAGATACGCAGTATTTT. Amino acids: CASSTGQGVFKDTQYF.